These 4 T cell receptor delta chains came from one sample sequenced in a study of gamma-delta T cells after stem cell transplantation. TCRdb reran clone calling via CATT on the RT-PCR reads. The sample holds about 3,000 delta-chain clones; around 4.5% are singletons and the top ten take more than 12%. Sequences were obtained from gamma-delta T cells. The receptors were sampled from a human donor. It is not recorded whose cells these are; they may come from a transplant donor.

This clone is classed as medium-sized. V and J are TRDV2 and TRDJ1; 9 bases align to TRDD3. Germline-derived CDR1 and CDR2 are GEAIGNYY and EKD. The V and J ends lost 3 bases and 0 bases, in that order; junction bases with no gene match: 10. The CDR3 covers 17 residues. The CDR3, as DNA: TGTGCCTGTGACGGACTGGGGGAGGGAAGCTACACCGATAAACTCATCTTT. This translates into CACDGLGEGSYTDKLIF.

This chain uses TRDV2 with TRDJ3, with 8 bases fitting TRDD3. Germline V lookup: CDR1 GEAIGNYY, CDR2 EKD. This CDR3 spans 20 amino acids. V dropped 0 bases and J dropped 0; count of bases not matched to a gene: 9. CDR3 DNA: TGTGCCTGTGACACCCTTGGTGGGGGATTCACCTCCTGGGACACCCGACAGATGTTTTTC. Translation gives CACDTLGGGFTSWDTRQMFF.

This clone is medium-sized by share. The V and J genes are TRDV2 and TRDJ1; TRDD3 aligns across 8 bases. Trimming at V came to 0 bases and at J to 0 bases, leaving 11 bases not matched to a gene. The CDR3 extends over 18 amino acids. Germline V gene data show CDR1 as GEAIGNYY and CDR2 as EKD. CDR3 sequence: CACDTLRSDWGDTDKLIF. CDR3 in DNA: TGTGCCTGTGACACCTTAAGGTCAGACTGGGGGGACACCGATAAACTCATCTTT.

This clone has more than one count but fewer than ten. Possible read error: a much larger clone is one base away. The CDR3 region is CARDPLGDTDKLIF. The CDR3 bases are TGTGCCCGTGACCCACTGGGGGATACCGATAAACTCATCTTT. This chain links TRDV2 with TRDJ1; 10 bases align to TRDD3. Germline values: CDR1 GEAIGNYY, CDR2 EKD. The CDR3 is 14 residues long.